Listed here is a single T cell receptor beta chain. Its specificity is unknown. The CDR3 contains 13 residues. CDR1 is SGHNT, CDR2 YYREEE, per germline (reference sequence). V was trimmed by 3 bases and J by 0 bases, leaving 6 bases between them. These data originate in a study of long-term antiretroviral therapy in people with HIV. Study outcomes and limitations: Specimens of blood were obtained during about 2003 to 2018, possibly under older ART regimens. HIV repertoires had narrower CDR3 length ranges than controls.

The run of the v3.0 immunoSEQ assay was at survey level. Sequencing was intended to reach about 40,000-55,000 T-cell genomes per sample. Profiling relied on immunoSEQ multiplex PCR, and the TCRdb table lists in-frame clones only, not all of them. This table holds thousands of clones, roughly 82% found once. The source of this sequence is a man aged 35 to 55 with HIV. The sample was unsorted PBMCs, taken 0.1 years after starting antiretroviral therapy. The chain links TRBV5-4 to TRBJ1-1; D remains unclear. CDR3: CASSYELNTEAFF. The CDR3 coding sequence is TGTGCCAGCAGCTACGAGTTGAACACTGAAGCTTTCTTT.